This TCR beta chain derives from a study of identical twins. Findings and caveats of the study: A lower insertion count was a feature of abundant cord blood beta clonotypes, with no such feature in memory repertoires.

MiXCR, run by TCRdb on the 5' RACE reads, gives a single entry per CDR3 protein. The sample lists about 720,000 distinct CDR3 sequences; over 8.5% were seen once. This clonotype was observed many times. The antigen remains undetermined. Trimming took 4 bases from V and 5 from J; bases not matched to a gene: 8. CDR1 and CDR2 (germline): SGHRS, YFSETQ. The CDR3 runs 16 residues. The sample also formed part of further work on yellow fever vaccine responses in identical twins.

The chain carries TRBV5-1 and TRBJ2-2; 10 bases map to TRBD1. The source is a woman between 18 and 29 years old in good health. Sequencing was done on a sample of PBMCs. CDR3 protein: CASSTGDRGKTGELFF. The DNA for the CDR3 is TGCGCCAGCAGCACCGGGGACAGGGGAAAAACCGGGGAGCTGTTTTTT. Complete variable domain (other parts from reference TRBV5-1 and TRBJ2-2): KAGVTQTPRYLIKTRGQQVTLSCSPISGHRSVSWYQQTPGQGLQFLFEYFSETQRNKGNFPGRFSGRQFSNSRSEMNVSTLELGDSALYLCASSTGDRGKTGELFFGEGSRLTVL.